This TCR beta chain was captured in a study of blood T cell repertoires in COVID-19. In the original workflow: Estimation of nucleated cell counts was performed using reference gene primer amplification. Data came from immunoSEQ multiplex PCR; TCRdb stores just in-frame clones and leaves some out. The V and J calls and clone size were taken over from that table, and D and trimming were inferred from the DNA. The table has 150,000 to 200,000 clones, roughly 78% seen once. The germline V gene has CDR1 KGHSH and CDR2 LQKENI. After removal of 1 base from V and 10 bases from J, the junction contained 4 bases not matched to a gene. The CDR3 has 13 amino acids.

The sequencing sample was made of peripheral blood. The receptor's source is a woman aged 80 or over with active or convalescent COVID-19. This chain uses TRBV18 with TRBJ2-1, with TRBD1 matching over 7 bases. The DNA of the CDR3 is TGTGCCAGCTCACCACTTACAGGGGTCGAGCAGTTCTTC. Translation: CASSPLTGVEQFF.